These 29 T cell receptor beta chains originate from one sample sequenced in a study of T cell clonality in common variable immunodeficiency. Repertoires were generated with immunoSEQ multiplex PCR, while TCRdb's copy carries only in-frame clones and drops some. In total the sample includes approximately 45,000 clones, none of them seen once. What was sequenced was peripheral blood mononuclear cells. The receptors originated from a person aged 18 to 75 in good health.

This clone has a count of ten or more. The read stops 3 residues short of the end of the CDR3; the missing end is completed from the germline J gene. The chain is built from TRBV5-6 and TRBJ2-7; 7 bases agree with TRBD1. This CDR3 is 12 amino acids long. V was pared by 5 bases and J by 5 bases, with 4 bases of the junction left unmatched. Germline assignment: CDR1 SGHDT and CDR2 YYEEEE. Incomplete CDR3 DNA: TGTGCCAGCAGTTTCGACAGGGACGAG. Amino acids: CASSFDRDE. The CDR3 reads in full as CASSFDRDEQYF. Combining the CDR3 with reference TRBV5-6 and TRBJ2-7 gives the whole variable domain DAGVTQSPTHLIKTRGQQVTLRCSPKSGHDTVSWYQQALGQGPQFIFQYYEEEERQRGNFPDRFSGHQFPNYSSELNVNALLLGDSALYLCASSFDRDEQYFGPGTRLTVT.

To note about this clone: The CDR3 is cut off 3 residues early in the read; its end comes from the germline J gene. The genes are TRBV6-4 and TRBJ2-1; D is perhaps TRBD2 (6 bases). The CDR3 length is 16 residues. V lost 6 bases and J 4 bases, leaving 19 bases between the germline ends. Per the germline V gene, CDR1 is MRHNA and CDR2 is SNTAGT. The sequenced CDR3 bases are TGTGCCAGCAGCCAGCGGGCTAGTGGGGGGTACAATGAG. Translating gives CASSQRASGGYNE. The entire CDR3 protein reads CASSQRASGGYNEQFF.

This clone was found a few times. The observed sequence ends 3 residues before the CDR3 terminus, with the missing tail filled in from the germline J gene. The chain recombines TRBV7-2 with TRBJ1-1, with D unresolved. CDR1 and CDR2 from the germline V gene are SGHTA and FQGNSA. This CDR3 spans 13 amino acids. The CDR3 sequence: CASSSEGGEKAFF. The DNA read from the CDR3 is TGTGCCAGCAGCTCAGAAGGCGGGGAAAAA.

This clone was seen repeatedly, ten times or more. The sequenced fragment ends 3 residues before the CDR3 boundary, so the rest is inferred from the germline J gene. The gene calls are TRBV19 and TRBJ2-7; 16 nucleotides agree with TRBD2. Germline V gives CDR1 LNHDA, CDR2 SQIVND (reference sequence). J gave up 5 bases and V 3 bases, and 4 bases lay outside the gene matches. There are 16 residues in the CDR3. The DNA read from the CDR3 is TGTGCCAGTAGTATGGGGACTAGCGGGAGGGCCCACGAG. This translates into CASSMGTSGRAHE. The whole CDR3 is CASSMGTSGRAHEQYF.

There are many counts of this clone. The read is 3 residues too short to cover the CDR3 end, so that end is filled in from the germline J gene. The genes are TRBV29-1 and TRBJ1-2; D remains ambiguous. The V gene's germline CDR1 is SQVTM and CDR2 ANQGSEA. This CDR3 is 12 amino acids long. The CDR3 protein is CSVERSLGGYTF. The covered CDR3 bases are TGCAGCGTTGAAAGGTCCCTCGGGGGC.

In this sample, this clone turned up many times. The read terminates 3 residues before the CDR3 end, so the remaining end is supplied by the germline J gene. The chain carries TRBV20-1 and TRBJ1-1; TRBD1 might be the D (5 bases). V lost 0 bases and J lost 3, with 14 bases in between. The CDR3 runs to 15 residues. Germline loops: CDR1 DFQATT, CDR2 SNEGSKA (reference sequence). Incomplete CDR3 DNA: TGCAGTGCTAGAGATTTAGGGGCAGGGTACACTGAA. Protein product: CSARDLGAGYTE. The full CDR3 sequence reads CSARDLGAGYTEAFF.

This clone was seen many times. This CDR3 reads CASSYVYEQYF. The part of the CDR3 DNA that was read is TGTGCCAGCAGTTACGTATACGAG. The chain carries TRBV6-2 or TRBV6-3 and TRBJ2-7, with no clear D. The CDR3 end lies 3 residues beyond the end of the read and is filled in from the germline J gene. CDR3 size: 11 residues. In germline, CDR1 is MNHEY, CDR2 SVGEGT. The ends were cut back, 2 bases at V and 4 bases at J, with 3 bases in the middle.

This clone came up many times. The CDR3 extends 3 residues past the end of the read, so its final part is completed from the germline J gene. The genes are TRBV6-4 and TRBJ2-1, with 13 bases that match TRBD2. Trimming cost V 5 bases and J 7 bases; bases outside gene matches: 5. CDR1 and CDR2 (germline): MRHNA, SNTAGT. The CDR3 is 15 residues long. The CDR3 protein is CASSTSGGARNEQFF. The CDR3 bases that were read are TGTGCCAGCAGTACTAGCGGGGGGGCCCGGAATGAG.

This clone showed up many times. The CDR3 end falls 3 residues outside the read, so it is completed with the germline J gene. The chain uses TRBV18 and TRBJ2-1; D unclear. Germline assignment: CDR1 KGHSH and CDR2 LQKENI. With 0 bases removed from V and 6 bases from J, the gap between germline ends came to 12 bases. CDR3 size: 15 residues. The DNA read from the CDR3 is TGTGCCAGCTCACCACCGGTGGCTCCCACCAATGAG. Its translation: CASSPPVAPTNE. The whole CDR3 sequence reads CASSPPVAPTNEQFF.

This clone was seen repeatedly, ten times or more. The sequenced fragment ends 3 residues before the CDR3 boundary, so the rest is inferred from the germline J gene. The V and J genes are TRBV19 and TRBJ1-2; D perhaps matches TRBD1 (5 bases). Germline CDR1 is LNHDA and CDR2 is SQIVND (reference sequence). The V and J ends lost 5 bases and 6 bases respectively, with 19 bases between them. This CDR3 has 15 residues. CDR3: CASSLGGALNNGYTF. CDR3 DNA, as far as it was read: TGTGCCAGTAGTCTAGGCGGGGCCCTTAATAATGGC. Looking up the rest from reference TRBV19 and TRBJ1-2 gives the full variable domain: DGGITQSPKYLFRKEGQNVTLSCEQNLNHDAMYWYRQDPGQGLRLIYYSQIVNDFQKGDIAEGYSVSREKKESFPLTVTSAQKNPTAFYLCASSLGGALNNGYTFGSGTRLTVV.

This clone occurred many times. The CDR3 is cut off 3 residues early in the read; its end comes from the germline J gene. The chain recombines TRBV7-9 with TRBJ1-1; D gene uncertain. Trimming took 6 bases from V and 1 from J, leaving 6 bases between them. CDR3 length: 12 residues. Germline CDR1 reads SEHNR; CDR2 reads FQNEAQ (reference sequence). The CDR3 region is CASSQGNTEAFF. The part of the CDR3 DNA that was read is TGTGCCAGCAGTCAAGGGAACACTGAA.

This clone was seen repeatedly, ten times or more. CDR3: CASSEQGSTGELFF. The sequenced CDR3 bases are TGTGCCAGTAGTGAACAGGGAAGCACCGGGGAG. The J gene is TRBJ2-2, the V gene TRBV19; tentatively, D is TRBD1 (6 bases). The read gets to within 3 residues of the CDR3 end, and the germline J gene fills in the rest. CDR3 length: 14 amino acids. CDR1 and CDR2 (germline): LNHDA, SQIVND (reference sequence). Trimming left V 5 bases short and J 4 bases short, with 11 bases between.

This clone was observed at least ten times. The read ends 3 residues before the CDR3 terminus; that terminus is restored from the germline J gene. Different DNA sequences within this sample yield the same CDR3. The rearrangement uses TRBV18 and TRBJ1-1; no reliable D call. CDR1 and CDR2 from the germline V gene are KGHSH and LQKENI. Trimming pared 4 bases from V and 0 bases from J, leaving 6 bases between. The CDR3 sequence is 13 residues long. CDR3 in amino acids: CASSRGLNTEAFF. Partial CDR3 DNA: TGTGCCAGCTCACGCGGTTTGAACACTGAA.

The sample holds many counts of this clone. CDR3 amino acids: CASRERGNWDKETQYF. Incomplete CDR3 DNA: TGTGCCAGTAGAGAACGTGGGAATTGGGACAAAGAGACC. The chain carries TRBV19 and TRBJ2-5; tentatively, D is TRBD1 (6 bases). The observed sequence ends 3 residues before the CDR3 terminus, with the missing tail filled in from the germline J gene. Germline assignment: CDR1 LNHDA and CDR2 SQIVND (reference sequence). The CDR3 contains 16 residues. V was trimmed by 6 bases and J by 3 bases, leaving 20 bases between them.

This clone occurred many times. The read halts 3 residues ahead of the CDR3 end, with the missing end drawn from the germline J gene. The chain carries TRBV24-1 and TRBJ2-1; TRBD2 matches at 13 bases. Trimming removed 3 bases from V and 3 bases from J; junction bases left unmatched: 1. Germline-derived CDR1 and CDR2 are KGHDR and SFDVKD. CDR3 length equals 16 residues. The CDR3 sequence is CATSDGLAGDYNEQFF. The sequenced CDR3 bases are TGTGCCACCAGTGATGGACTAGCGGGAGACTACAATGAG.

This clone came up many times. At one end, the junction sequence differs from germline, possibly due to a read error. The CDR3 end lies 3 residues beyond the end of the read and is filled in from the germline J gene. The chain links TRBV4-2 to TRBJ2-3, with a possible D match to TRBD2 (7 bases). The CDR3 runs 15 residues. Germline-derived CDR1 and CDR2 are LGHNA and YNFKEQ. CDR3 amino acids: CASSHEAGTTDTQYF. The CDR3 bases that were read are TGCGCCAGCAGCCATGAAGCGGGGACAACAGATACG.

Turning to this clone: The missing CDR3 end, 3 residues past where the read stops, is filled in from the germline J gene. The rearrangement joins TRBV25-1 to TRBJ2-5; 7 nucleotides align to TRBD2. The CDR3 runs 18 residues. Germline CDR1 reads MGHDK; CDR2 reads SYGVNS. V was clipped by 0 bases and J by 5 bases; unmatched bases: 15. The part of the CDR3 DNA that was read is TGTGCCAGCAGTGAATATAACTTAGTGGCTAGCGGATTGGAGACC. It encodes CASSEYNLVASGLET. The entire CDR3 sequence reads CASSEYNLVASGLETQYF.

This clone appeared many times. Sequencing ends 3 residues short of the CDR3 end; the germline J gene provides the rest. V gene TRBV30 combines with J gene TRBJ2-5; possible D gene TRBD1, 6 bases. V lost 2 bases to trimming and J lost 2 bases, with 12 bases between them. The CDR3 runs to 14 residues. In germline, CDR1 is GTSNPN, CDR2 SVGIG (reference sequence). The covered CDR3 bases are TGTGCCTGGAGTAAAGGTCAGGGGCAAGAGACC. Translated, it gives CAWSKGQGQET. The whole CDR3 protein is CAWSKGQGQETQYF.

At least ten counts were recorded for this clone. The CDR3 end falls 3 residues outside the read, so it is completed with the germline J gene. The gene calls are TRBV7-8 and TRBJ2-5; 7 nucleotides agree with TRBD2. Looked up from germline, CDR1 is SGHVS and CDR2 is FQNEAQ. The V and J ends lost 5 bases and 5 bases, in that order; junction bases with no gene match: 5. This CDR3 region has 13 residues. The CDR3 reads CASSSVGGETQYF. CDR3 DNA, as far as it was read: TGTGCCAGCAGCAGCGTGGGGGGGGAGACC.

At least ten counts were recorded for this clone. The DNA ends 3 residues before the CDR3 does, and the rest of the CDR3 is filled in from the germline J gene. The chain links TRBV18 to TRBJ1-3; 8 bases are shared with TRBD1. The germline V gene encodes CDR1 KGHSH and CDR2 LQKENI. CDR3 length: 15 amino acids. The V gene end was trimmed by 2 bases and the J gene end by 4 bases; junction bases not matched to a gene: 4. The sequenced part of the CDR3 DNA is TGTGCCAGCTCACCAGCGGACAGGGCCGGAAACACC. It specifies CASSPADRAGNT. The complete CDR3 sequence is CASSPADRAGNTIYF.

This clone was seen repeatedly, ten times or more. The CDR3 loop reads CAWSRTSGNNEQFF. The sequenced part of the CDR3 DNA is TGTGCCTGGAGCCGGACTAGCGGTAACAATGAG. This chain uses TRBV30 with TRBJ2-1; 10 bases are a match to TRBD2. The read terminates 3 residues before the CDR3 end, so the remaining end is supplied by the germline J gene. J gave up 5 bases and V 3 bases, and 4 bases lay outside the gene matches. This CDR3 contains 14 residues. Looked up from germline, CDR1 is GTSNPN and CDR2 is SVGIG (reference sequence).

This clone was recorded many times. The CDR3 end lies 3 residues beyond the end of the read and is filled in from the germline J gene. The genes are TRBV19 and TRBJ2-3, with D unresolved. Deletions cut 3 bases from V and 2 bases from J, with 6 bases between. Germline-derived CDR1 and CDR2 are LNHDA and SQIVND (reference sequence). The CDR3 loop spans 13 amino acids. The CDR3: CASSMGPTDTQYF. The sequenced part of the CDR3 DNA is TGTGCCAGTAGTATGGGCCCCACAGATACG.

This clone has at least ten counts. The sequenced fragment ends 3 residues before the CDR3 boundary, so the rest is inferred from the germline J gene. The chain couples TRBV19 to TRBJ1-2; 7 positions agree with TRBD1. CDR1 is LNHDA, CDR2 SQIVND, per germline (reference sequence). Germline trimming cut 5 bases from V and 2 bases from J; bases unmatched to any gene: 5. The CDR3 runs to 14 residues. CDR3 region: CASSLSTGNYGYTF. CDR3 bases read: TGTGCCAGTAGTCTATCGACAGGGAACTATGGC.

This clone was seen at least ten times. Read coverage stops 3 residues before the CDR3 terminus; the germline J gene supplies the remainder. V and J are TRBV6-1 and TRBJ2-4; D is perhaps TRBD2 (6 bases). The CDR3 covers 11 residues. Germline V gene sequence: CDR1 MNHNS, CDR2 SASEGT. CDR3 bases read: TGTGCCAGCAGTGGGGACTTTATT. Translation: CASSGDFI. The full CDR3 protein reads CASSGDFIQYF.

This clone was seen repeatedly, ten times or more. The CDR3 here is CASSQEGSGGGTQYF. CDR3 bases read: TGCGCCAGCAGCCAAGAGGGAAGCGGGGGAGGTACG. The chain is built from TRBV4-1 and TRBJ2-3; TRBD2 matches 8 bases. The read falls 3 residues short of the CDR3 end, and the missing part is taken from the germline J gene. CDR3 length equals 15 residues. The ends lost 0 bases at V and 8 bases at J; junction bases unmatched: 7. The germline V gene has CDR1 MGHRA and CDR2 YSYEKL.

This clone showed up many times. The read comes to an end 3 residues before the CDR3 does, leaving the germline J gene to fill in the end. The J gene is TRBJ1-6, the V gene TRBV12-3 or TRBV12-4, with TRBD1 identical over 8 bases. The CDR3 totals 14 residues. CDR3: CASSRDRQKGPLHF. Partial CDR3 DNA: TGTGCCAGCAGCCGGGACAGGCAAAAGGGGCCC.

On this clone itself: The read terminates 3 residues ahead of where the CDR3 ends, so the germline J gene completes it. The V gene is TRBV30, the J gene TRBJ1-2; the D is unclear. The CDR3 consists of 14 residues. Germline V CDR1 and CDR2: GTSNPN, SVGIG (reference sequence). The CDR3 bases that were read are TGTGCCTGGATGACTGGTAGCTCCTACAATGAC. Its translation is CAWMTGSSYND. The entire CDR3 protein is CAWMTGSSYNDYTF.

This clone has a count of ten or more. The read terminates 3 residues before the CDR3 end, so the remaining end is supplied by the germline J gene. This chain connects TRBV5-1 to TRBJ2-1, with TRBD2 matching 7 bases. The CDR3 length is 16 residues. Per the germline V gene, CDR1 is SGHRS and CDR2 is YFSETQ. J lost 2 bases, V lost 1 base, and 6 bases had no gene match. The CDR3 region is CASSLNQAGPYNEQFF. The CDR3 bases that were read are TGCGCCAGCAGCTTGAATCAAGCGGGGCCCTACAATGAG.

This clone was counted many times. The CDR3 sequence is CASGLSGNNQPQHF. The part of the CDR3 DNA that was read is TGTGCTAGTGGTTTGTCAGGGAATAATCAGCCC. V is TRBV12-5 and J is TRBJ1-5, with D possibly TRBD1 on 5 matching bases. From the germline J gene comes the end of the CDR3, since the read stops 3 residues before it. The V end was cut by 2 bases, the J end by 4 bases, with 9 bases between. CDR1 and CDR2 (germline): LGHNT, FRNRAP. There are 14 residues in the CDR3.